The 21 T cell receptor beta chains given below trace back to one sample, sequenced in a study of STAT5B mutations in CD4+ large granular lymphocyte leukemia. This table comes from immunoSEQ multiplex PCR, and its TCRdb copy is limited to in-frame clones, with some not included. The profile shows 35,000 or so clones, 69% of them singletons. What was sequenced was CD4+ T cells from blood buffy coats. These receptors were taken from a human donor in good health.

The chain couples TRBV5-4 to TRBJ2-7; 11 bases line up with TRBD1. The germline gives CDR1 SGHNT, CDR2 YYREEE (reference sequence). J was trimmed by 2 bases and V by 4 bases; bases with no gene match: 5. The CDR3 covers 15 residues. The CDR3 loop is CASSPEGQGAYEQYF. Written as DNA, the CDR3 is TGTGCCAGCAGCCCCGAGGGACAGGGGGCCTACGAGCAGTACTTC. The whole variable domain, filled in from reference TRBV5-4 and TRBJ2-7, reads ETGVTQSPTHLIKTRGQQVTLRCSSQSGHNTVSWYQQALGQGPQFIFQYYREEENGRGNFPPRFSGLQFPNYSSELNVNALELDDSALYLCASSPEGQGAYEQYFGPGTRLTVT.

This chain uses TRBV2 with TRBJ2-3, with D hard to call. In germline, CDR1 is SNHLY, CDR2 FYNNEI. With 5 bases removed from V and 9 bases from J, the gap between germline ends came to 9 bases. The CDR3 contains 11 residues. In DNA, the CDR3 is TGTGCCAGCAGTTGGGCTACGACGCAGTATTTT. This translates into CASSWATTQYF.

V is TRBV10-3 and J is TRBJ2-7; D is unclear. The CDR3 has 13 residues. The V end lost 8 bases, the J end lost 6 bases, and 17 bases lay between the germline ends. CDR1 and CDR2 from the germline V gene are ENHRY and SYGVKD. CDR3 loop: CAIRTDPSGEQYF. The CDR3, as DNA: TGTGCCATCCGGACCGATCCCTCCGGCGAGCAGTACTTC.

This clone appeared a single time. V gene TRBV4-1 combines with J gene TRBJ2-1, with TRBD2 as a possible D gene (5 bases). The length of the CDR3 is 14 residues. Trimming removed 0 bases from V and 8 bases from J, with 11 bases in between. Germline loops: CDR1 MGHRA, CDR2 YSYEKL. For the CDR3, the DNA is TGCGCCAGCAGCCAAGATATGACTATGGATGAGCAGTTCTTC. Translated: CASSQDMTMDEQFF.

The chain is built from TRBV29-1 and TRBJ1-1, with a tentative D call TRBD1 (6 bases). The CDR3 has 13 residues. Looked up from germline, CDR1 is SQVTM and CDR2 is ANQGSEA. Trimming left V 7 bases short and J 5 bases short, with 17 bases between. DNA of the CDR3: TGCAGCGGCTCTAGGGGGGCAGGGACTGAAGCTTTCTTT. This codes for CSGSRGAGTEAFF.

CDR3 sequence (DNA): TGTGCCAGCAGGGACAGGGGAATGACTGAAGCTTTCTTT. Amino acid sequence: CASRDRGMTEAFF. The chain carries TRBV7-9 and TRBJ1-1, with 9 positions matching TRBD1. The CDR3 sequence is 13 residues long. CDR1 is SEHNR, CDR2 FQNEAQ, per germline (reference sequence). The J segment lost 5 bases and the V segment lost 6 bases, leaving 4 bases of the junction unmatched. Supplemented by reference TRBV7-9 and TRBJ1-1, the full variable domain reads DTGVSQNPRHKITKRGQNVTFRCDPISEHNRLYWYRQTLGQGPEFLTYFQNEAQLEKSRLLSDRFSAERPKGSFSTLEIQRTEQGDSAMYLCASRDRGMTEAFFGQGTRLTVV.

The gene calls are TRBV5-1 and TRBJ2-7, with 9 bases aligning to TRBD2. The CDR3 spans 15 residues. Germline V lookup: CDR1 SGHRS, CDR2 YFSETQ. V dropped 0 bases and J dropped 3; count of bases not matched to a gene: 4. The CDR3 loop is CASSLAGTSLYEQYF. The CDR3 bases are TGCGCCAGCAGCTTGGCGGGGACTAGCCTCTACGAGCAGTACTTC.

The chain uses TRBV10-3 and TRBJ1-1; 8 bases are a match to TRBD1. The germline V gene encodes CDR1 ENHRY and CDR2 SYGVKD. The CDR3 length is 12 residues. The V gene end was trimmed by 9 bases and the J gene end by 1 base; junction bases not matched to a gene: 1. The CDR3: CAIGTGNTEAFF. The CDR3 bases are TGTGCCATAGGGACAGGGAACACTGAAGCTTTCTTT.

The rearrangement joins TRBV7-2 to TRBJ2-6, with D tentatively TRBD2 (5 bases). Looked up from germline, CDR1 is SGHTA and CDR2 is FQGNSA. The CDR3 has 16 amino acids. The V and J ends lost 2 bases and 1 base respectively, with 9 bases between them. CDR3 loop: CASSLSSGSGANVLTF. As DNA, the CDR3 is TGTGCCAGCAGCTTATCGTCGGGATCTGGGGCCAACGTCCTGACTTTC.

This rearrangement joins TRBV9 to TRBJ2-7, with D unclear. Germline-derived CDR1 and CDR2 are SGDLS and YYNGEE. V was cut by 3 bases and J by 0 bases, with 19 bases left in between. The CDR3 loop spans 17 amino acids. The DNA of the CDR3 is TGTGCCAGCAGCGCTCTTCCCGGTGAGACGAGCTCCTACGAGCAGTACTTC. Translated, it gives CASSALPGETSSYEQYF.

This chain connects TRBV7-2 to TRBJ1-4; 9 nucleotides match TRBD1. Looked up from germline, CDR1 is SGHTA and CDR2 is FQGNSA. This CDR3 has 14 amino acids. The V and J ends lost 4 bases and 11 bases, in that order; junction bases with no gene match: 8. The CDR3 loop is CASSSQGAPGKLFF. The CDR3 bases are TGTGCCAGCAGCTCACAGGGGGCCCCGGGTAAACTGTTTTTT.

The chain has TRBV9 and TRBJ2-5, with D perhaps matching TRBD2 (7 bases). The germline V gene encodes CDR1 SGDLS and CDR2 YYNGEE. V shed 3 bases and J shed 1 base, with 16 bases lying between them. The CDR3 spans 16 residues. The CDR3: CASSALGGGFQETQYF. For the CDR3, the DNA is TGTGCCAGCAGCGCCCTAGGGGGGGGATTCCAAGAGACCCAGTACTTC.

The chain employs TRBV30 and TRBJ2-1, with TRBD1 matching over 8 bases. Trimming took 5 bases from V and 4 from J; bases not matched to a gene: 4. Germline CDR1 and CDR2: GTSNPN and SVGIG (reference sequence). The CDR3 runs 13 residues. CDR3 residues: CAWARGPYNEQFF. CDR3 coding DNA: TGTGCCTGGGCCAGGGGGCCTTACAATGAGCAGTTCTTC.

The rearrangement joins TRBV7-9 to TRBJ1-1; the match to TRBD1 covers 7 bases. The CDR3 covers 15 residues. After removal of 1 base from V and 5 bases from J, the junction contained 7 bases not matched to a gene. Germline V gives CDR1 SEHNR, CDR2 FQNEAQ (reference sequence). CDR3 in amino acids: CASSLGFQGGTEAFF. For the CDR3, the DNA is TGTGCCAGCAGCTTAGGCTTCCAGGGGGGAACTGAAGCTTTCTTT. The whole variable domain, remainder taken from reference TRBV7-9 and TRBJ1-1, is DTGVSQNPRHKITKRGQNVTFRCDPISEHNRLYWYRQTLGQGPEFLTYFQNEAQLEKSRLLSDRFSAERPKGSFSTLEIQRTEQGDSAMYLCASSLGFQGGTEAFFGQGTRLTVV.

The chain has TRBV18 and TRBJ2-7; 11 bases match TRBD1. V trimming: 4 bases; J trimming: 3 bases; junction bases outside the gene matches: 5. CDR3 length: 15 amino acids. Germline loops: CDR1 KGHSH, CDR2 LQKENI. The CDR3 DNA sequence: TGTGCCAGCTCACGCACCGGGACAGGGGGCTACGAGCAGTACTTC. This encodes CASSRTGTGGYEQYF.

The chain combines TRBV5-1 with TRBJ2-7; TRBD1 agrees at 8 bases. CDR1 is SGHRS and CDR2 is YFSETQ in the germline V gene. Trimming at V came to 3 bases and at J to 0 bases, leaving 2 bases not matched to a gene. The length of the CDR3 is 14 residues. The DNA for the CDR3 is TGCGCCAGCAGCTCGGACAGGGTCTCCTACGAGCAGTACTTC. Translating gives CASSSDRVSYEQYF.

The count of this clone is one. The chain combines TRBV25-1 with TRBJ1-4, with D uncertain. V lost 3 bases, J lost 4 bases, and 6 bases lay in between. Germline values: CDR1 MGHDK, CDR2 SYGVNS. The CDR3 runs to 13 residues. In DNA form, the CDR3 reads TGTGCCAGCAGTGACACTTATAATGAAAAACTGTTTTTT. Translating it yields CASSDTYNEKLFF.

J is TRBJ2-5 and V is TRBV7-7, with 8 bases lining up with TRBD2. The trim removed 4 bases at V and 2 bases at J, leaving 12 bases unmatched. This CDR3 comprises 17 residues. Germline V lookup: CDR1 SSHAT, CDR2 FNYEAQ (reference sequence). The CDR3 loop is CASSSLSGAGFQETQYF. In DNA, the CDR3 is TGTGCCAGCAGCTCCCTTAGCGGGGCAGGATTTCAAGAGACCCAGTACTTC.

The chain combines TRBV4-3 with TRBJ2-5; maybe TRBD2 (7 bases). V lost 0 bases to trimming and J lost 5 bases, with 25 bases between them. Germline CDR1 LGHNA, CDR2 YSLEER. The CDR3 is 19 amino acids. CDR3: CASSQDPELGGASRETQYF. DNA of the CDR3: TGCGCCAGCAGCCAAGACCCAGAACTGGGGGGGGCCTCGAGGGAGACCCAGTACTTC.

The V call is TRBV7-2, the J call TRBJ1-6; 10 bases fit TRBD1. Germline V lookup: CDR1 SGHTA, CDR2 FQGNSA. CDR3 length: 15 residues. The J segment lost 14 bases and the V segment lost 5 bases, leaving 12 bases of the junction unmatched. The DNA of the CDR3 is TGTGCCAGCAGCCCTTCCGGGACAGGGGCGCCTACCCTCCACTTT. It yields the protein CASSPSGTGAPTLHF.

The V call is TRBV10-2, the J call TRBJ2-7, with D unresolved. The CDR3 extends over 11 amino acids. The germline V gene has CDR1 WSHSY and CDR2 SAAADI. V was clipped by 1 base and J by 3 bases, with 1 base between them. The CDR3 coding sequence is TGCGCCAGCAGTGAGTTCTACGAGCAGTACTTC. This gives the protein CASSEFYEQYF.